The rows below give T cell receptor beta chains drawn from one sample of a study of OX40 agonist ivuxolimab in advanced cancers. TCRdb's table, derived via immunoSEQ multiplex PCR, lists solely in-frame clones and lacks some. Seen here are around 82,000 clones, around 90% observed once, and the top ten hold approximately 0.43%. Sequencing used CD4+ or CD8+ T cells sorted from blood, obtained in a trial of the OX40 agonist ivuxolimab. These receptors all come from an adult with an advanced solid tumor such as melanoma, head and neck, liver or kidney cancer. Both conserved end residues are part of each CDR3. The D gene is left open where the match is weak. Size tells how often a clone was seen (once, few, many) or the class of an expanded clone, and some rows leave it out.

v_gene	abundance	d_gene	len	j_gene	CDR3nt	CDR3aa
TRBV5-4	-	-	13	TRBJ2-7	TGTGCCAGCAGCTTAGGGATCTCCTACGAGCAGTACTTC	CASSLGISYEQYF
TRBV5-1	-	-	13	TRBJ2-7	TGCGCCAGCAGCCCAGACAGTACCTACGAGCAGTACTTC	CASSPDSTYEQYF
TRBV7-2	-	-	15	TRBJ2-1	TGTGCCAGCAGCCAGGACCGGAATTCCTACAATGAGCAGTTCTTC	CASSQDRNSYNEQFF
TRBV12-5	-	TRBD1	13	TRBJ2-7	TGTGCTAGTGGTCGACAGGGGTCCTACGAGCAGTACTTC	CASGRQGSYEQYF
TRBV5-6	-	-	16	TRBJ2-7	TGTGCCAGCAGCCGCCTCGGGGGCGCTGGCTCCTACGAGCAGTACTTC	CASSRLGGAGSYEQYF
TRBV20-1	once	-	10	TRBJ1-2	TGCAGTGCTGGAGATTCACGAACCCTTTTC	CSAGDSRTLF
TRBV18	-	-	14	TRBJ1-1	TGTGCCAGCTCTCCAACCGCAGTTTACACTGAAGCTTTCTTT	CASSPTAVYTEAFF
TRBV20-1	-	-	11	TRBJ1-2	TGCAGTGCTAGAGATTCTGCCGGCTACACCTTC	CSARDSAGYTF
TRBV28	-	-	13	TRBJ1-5	TGTGCCAGCATCGGGGCCCGGGATCAGCCCCAGCATTTT	CASIGARDQPQHF
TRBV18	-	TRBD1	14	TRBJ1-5	TGTGCCAGCTCACAGGGGGCTAAGGATCAGCCCCAGCATTTT	CASSQGAKDQPQHF
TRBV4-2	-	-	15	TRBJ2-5	TGTGCCAGCAGCCAAGCGGGTCGGGATGAGGAGACCCAGTACTTC	CASSQAGRDEETQYF
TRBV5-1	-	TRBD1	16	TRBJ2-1	TGCGCCAGCAGCTTCCCCGGGACAGATAATAGTCTAGAGCAGTTCTTC	CASSFPGTDNSLEQFF
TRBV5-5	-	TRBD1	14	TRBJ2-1	TGTGCCAGCAGCTTGACCTCAGGGGGCAATGAGCAGTTCTTC	CASSLTSGGNEQFF
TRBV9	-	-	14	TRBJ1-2	TGTGCCAGCACCACCTTGGGCCGAGGGGACGGCTACACCTTC	CASTTLGRGDGYTF
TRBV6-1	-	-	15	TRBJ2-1	TGTGCCAGCACCCTAGCGTGGAGCTCCTACAATGAGCAGTTCTTC	CASTLAWSSYNEQFF
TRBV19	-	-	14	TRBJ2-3	TGTGCCAGTAGGCCGGAGTGGAGCACAGATACGCAGTATTTT	CASRPEWSTDTQYF
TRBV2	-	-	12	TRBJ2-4	TGTGCCAGCAGGGACCCCAAAAACATTCAGTACTTC	CASRDPKNIQYF
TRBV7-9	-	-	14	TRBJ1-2	TGTGCCAGCAGCTTACAGCCGGCGGGGCATGGCTACACCTTC	CASSLQPAGHGYTF
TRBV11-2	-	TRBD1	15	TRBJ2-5	TGTGCCAGCAGCTTAAACACAGGGGTTCTGGAGACCCAGTACTTC	CASSLNTGVLETQYF
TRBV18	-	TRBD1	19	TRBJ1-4	TGTGCCAGCTCACCACGGCTAGGGACAGAAAAAGGAACTAATGAAAAACTGTTTTTT	CASSPRLGTEKGTNEKLFF
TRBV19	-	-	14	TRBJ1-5	TGTGCCAGTACGGACCTAGGGCCATATCAGCCCCAGCATTTT	CASTDLGPYQPQHF
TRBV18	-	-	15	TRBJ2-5	TGTGCCAGCTCACAGATGCGAGGGGAACAAGAGACCCAGTACTTC	CASSQMRGEQETQYF
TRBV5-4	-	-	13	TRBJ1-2	TGTGCCAGCAGCCCGCCAGGGTCCTATGGCTACACCTTC	CASSPPGSYGYTF
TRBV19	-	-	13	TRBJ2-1	TGTGCCAGTAGGAGGCCCCCCCTAAATGAGCAGTTCTTC	CASRRPPLNEQFF
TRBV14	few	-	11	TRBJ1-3	TGTGCCAGCAGTTACGGAAACACCATATATTTT	CASSYGNTIYF
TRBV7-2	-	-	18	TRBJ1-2	TGTGCCAGCAGCACCCAAGCCGACGGTCCCCAAGCCTACTATGGCTACACCTTC	CASSTQADGPQAYYGYTF
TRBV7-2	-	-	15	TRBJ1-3	TGTGCCAGCAGCCAGAGGGGACCTTCTGGAAACACCATATATTTT	CASSQRGPSGNTIYF
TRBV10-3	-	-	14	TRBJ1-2	TGTGCCACCAACCCAGGACAGACTAACTATGGCTACACCTTC	CATNPGQTNYGYTF
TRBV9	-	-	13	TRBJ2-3	TGTGCCAGCAGCGTACAAGGACAGTGGAGGCAGTATTTT	CASSVQGQWRQYF
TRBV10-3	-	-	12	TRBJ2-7	TGTGCCATCAGTGAGTCGAAATACGAGCAGTACTTC	CAISESKYEQYF
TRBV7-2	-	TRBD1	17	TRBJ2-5	TGTGCCAGCAGCTTAGTTCCGTCGGTCAGGGGGTTGGAGACCCAGTACTTC	CASSLVPSVRGLETQYF